This T cell receptor (beta chain) was sequenced in a study of PD-1 blockade in classical Hodgkin lymphoma. Every single patient, without exception, relapsed after autologous stem cell transplantation, and brentuximab vedotin exposure varied. Using immunoSEQ multiplex PCR, the repertoire was profiled, and TCRdb retains in-frame clones only, with some absent. The sample lists tens of thousands of clones, 70% to 80% occurring once. Specimen: peripheral blood mononuclear cells (PBMCs), collected at baseline. The clonotype was recovered from a human donor with classical Hodgkin lymphoma.

The CDR3, as DNA: TGTGCCAGTAGTATCGGGGGGTTCAGCACAGATACGCAGTATTTT. The encoded protein is CASSIGGFSTDTQYF. The chain uses TRBV19 and TRBJ2-3; TRBD2 agrees at 7 bases. With 3 bases clipped from V and 0 bases from J, the junction kept 3 bases outside the gene matches. The CDR3 extends over 15 amino acids. Germline CDR1 and CDR2: LNHDA and SQIVND (reference sequence).